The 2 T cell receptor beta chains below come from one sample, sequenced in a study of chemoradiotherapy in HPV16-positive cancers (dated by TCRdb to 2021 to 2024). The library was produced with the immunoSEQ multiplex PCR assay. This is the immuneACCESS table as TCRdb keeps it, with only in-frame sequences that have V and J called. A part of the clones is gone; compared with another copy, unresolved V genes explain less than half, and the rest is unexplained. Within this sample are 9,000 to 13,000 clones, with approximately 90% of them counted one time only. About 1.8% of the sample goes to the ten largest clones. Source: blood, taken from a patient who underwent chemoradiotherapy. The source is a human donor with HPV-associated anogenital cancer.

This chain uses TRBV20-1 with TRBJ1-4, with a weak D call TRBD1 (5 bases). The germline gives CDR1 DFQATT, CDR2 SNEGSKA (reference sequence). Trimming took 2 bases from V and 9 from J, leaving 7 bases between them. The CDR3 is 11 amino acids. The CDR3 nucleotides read TGCAGTGCTAGATTGGGGCAAAAACTGTTTTTT. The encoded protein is CSARLGQKLFF.

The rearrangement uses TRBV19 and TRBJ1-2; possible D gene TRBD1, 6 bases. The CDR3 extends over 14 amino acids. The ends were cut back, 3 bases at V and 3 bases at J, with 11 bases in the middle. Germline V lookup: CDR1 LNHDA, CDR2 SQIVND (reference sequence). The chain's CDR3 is CASSIVQGDYGYTF. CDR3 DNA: TGTGCCAGTAGTATCGTACAGGGTGACTATGGCTACACCTTC.